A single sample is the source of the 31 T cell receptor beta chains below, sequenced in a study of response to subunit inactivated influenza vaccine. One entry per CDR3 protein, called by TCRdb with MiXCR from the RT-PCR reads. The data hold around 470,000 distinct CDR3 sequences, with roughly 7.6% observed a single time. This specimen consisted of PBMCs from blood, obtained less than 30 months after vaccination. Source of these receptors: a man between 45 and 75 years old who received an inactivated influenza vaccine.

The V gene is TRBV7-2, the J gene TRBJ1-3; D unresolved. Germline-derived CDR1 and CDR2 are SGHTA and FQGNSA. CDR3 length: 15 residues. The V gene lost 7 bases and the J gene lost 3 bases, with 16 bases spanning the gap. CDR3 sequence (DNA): TGTGCCAGCACCCCCCTTAGAGGGTTTGGAAACACCATATATTTT. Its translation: CASTPLRGFGNTIYF.

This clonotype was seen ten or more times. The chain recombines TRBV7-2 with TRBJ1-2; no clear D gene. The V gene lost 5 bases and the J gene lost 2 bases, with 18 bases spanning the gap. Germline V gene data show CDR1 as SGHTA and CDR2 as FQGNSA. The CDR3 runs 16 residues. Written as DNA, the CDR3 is TGTGCCAGCAGCCCCGATCCTTGGCCGGGGAACTATGGCTACACCTTC. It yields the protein CASSPDPWPGNYGYTF.

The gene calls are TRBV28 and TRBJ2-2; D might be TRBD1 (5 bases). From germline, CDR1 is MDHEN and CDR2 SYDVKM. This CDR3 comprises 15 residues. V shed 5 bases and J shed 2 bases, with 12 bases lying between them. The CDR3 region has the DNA TGTGCCAGCAGTCGCCTCGACAGTAACACCGGGGAGCTGTTTTTT. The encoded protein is CASSRLDSNTGELFF. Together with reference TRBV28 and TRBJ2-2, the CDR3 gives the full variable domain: DVKVTQSSRYLVKRTGEKVFLECVQDMDHENMFWYRQDPGLGLRLIYFSYDVKMKEKGDIPEGYSVSREKKERFSLILESASTNQTSMYLCASSRLDSNTGELFFGEGSRLTVL.

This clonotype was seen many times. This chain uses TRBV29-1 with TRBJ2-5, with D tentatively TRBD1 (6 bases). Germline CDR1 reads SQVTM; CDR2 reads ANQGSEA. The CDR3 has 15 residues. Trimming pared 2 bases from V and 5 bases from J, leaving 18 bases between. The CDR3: CSVEPIQGFWETQYF. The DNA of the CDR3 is TGCAGCGTTGAACCCATACAGGGCTTCTGGGAGACCCAGTACTTC. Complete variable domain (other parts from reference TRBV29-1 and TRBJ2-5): SAVISQKPSRDICQRGTSLTIQCQVDSQVTMMFWYRQQPGQSLTLIATANQGSEATYESGFVIDKFPISRPNLTFSTLTVSNMSPEDSSIYLCSVEPIQGFWETQYFGPGTRLLVL.

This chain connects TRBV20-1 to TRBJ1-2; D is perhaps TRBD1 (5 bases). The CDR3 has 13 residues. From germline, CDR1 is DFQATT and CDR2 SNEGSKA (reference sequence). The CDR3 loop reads CSAVQGYGYGYTF. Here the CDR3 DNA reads TGCAGCGCGGTGCAGGGCTACGGCTATGGCTACACCTTC.

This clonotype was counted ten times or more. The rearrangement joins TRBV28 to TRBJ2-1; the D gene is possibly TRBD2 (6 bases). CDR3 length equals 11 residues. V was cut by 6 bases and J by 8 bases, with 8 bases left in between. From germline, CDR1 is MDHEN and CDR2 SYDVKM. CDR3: CASRGLHEQFF. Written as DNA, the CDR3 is TGTGCCAGCAGGGGACTCCATGAGCAGTTCTTC.

CDR3 nucleotides: TGCAGTGCTAGAGGCTTCTTAGCGGGAGACCTCGGCAATGAGCAGTTCTTC. This sequence encodes CSARGFLAGDLGNEQFF. The chain carries TRBV20-1 and TRBJ2-1; 9 nucleotides match TRBD2. The trim removed 1 base at V and 6 bases at J, leaving 13 bases unmatched. The V gene's germline CDR1 is DFQATT and CDR2 SNEGSKA (reference sequence). The CDR3 has 17 amino acids.

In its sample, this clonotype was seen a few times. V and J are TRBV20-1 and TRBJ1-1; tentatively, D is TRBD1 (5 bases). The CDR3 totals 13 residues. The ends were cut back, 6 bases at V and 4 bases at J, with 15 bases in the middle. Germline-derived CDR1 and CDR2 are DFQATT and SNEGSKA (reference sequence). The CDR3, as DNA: TGCAGTGCGCCGGACACCGGGAGCACTGAAGCTTTCTTT. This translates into CSAPDTGSTEAFF.

The CDR3 region is CATGGGYGTDTQYF. DNA for the CDR3: TGTGCCACCGGAGGCGGGTACGGCACAGATACGCAGTATTTT. The rearrangement uses TRBV24-1 and TRBJ2-3; TRBD2 is a possible D gene (5 bases). Germline loops: CDR1 KGHDR, CDR2 SFDVKD. Trimming took 9 bases from V and 1 from J, leaving 13 bases between them. The CDR3 has 14 residues.

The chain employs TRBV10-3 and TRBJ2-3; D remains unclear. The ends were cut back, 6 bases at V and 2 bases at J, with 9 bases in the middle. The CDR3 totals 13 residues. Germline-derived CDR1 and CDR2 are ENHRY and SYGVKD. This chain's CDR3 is CAISAADTDTQYF. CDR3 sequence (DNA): TGTGCCATCAGCGCGGCGGACACAGATACGCAGTATTTT.

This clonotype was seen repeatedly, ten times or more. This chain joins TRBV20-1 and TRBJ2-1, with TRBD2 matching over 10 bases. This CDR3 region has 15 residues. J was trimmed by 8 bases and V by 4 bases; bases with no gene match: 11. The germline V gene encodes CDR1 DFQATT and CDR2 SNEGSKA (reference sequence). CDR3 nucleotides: TGCAGTGCTACCATGACAGCGGGAGGGATGGATGAGCAGTTCTTC. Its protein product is CSATMTAGGMDEQFF.

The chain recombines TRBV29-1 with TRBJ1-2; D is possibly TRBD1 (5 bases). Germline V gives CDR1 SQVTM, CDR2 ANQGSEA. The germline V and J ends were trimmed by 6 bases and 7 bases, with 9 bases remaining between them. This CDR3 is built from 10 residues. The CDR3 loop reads CSVRQSGYTF. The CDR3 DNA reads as TGCAGCGTGAGACAGAGTGGCTACACCTTC.

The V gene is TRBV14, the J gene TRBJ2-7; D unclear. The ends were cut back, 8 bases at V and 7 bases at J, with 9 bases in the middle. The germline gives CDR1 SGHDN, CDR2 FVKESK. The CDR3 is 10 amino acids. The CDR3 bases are TGTGCCAGCCTGCAACCTGAGCAGTACTTC. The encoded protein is CASLQPEQYF.

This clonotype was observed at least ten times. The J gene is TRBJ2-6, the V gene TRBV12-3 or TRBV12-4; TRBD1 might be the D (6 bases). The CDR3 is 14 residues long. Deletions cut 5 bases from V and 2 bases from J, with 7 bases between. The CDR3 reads CASSTGTGANVLTF. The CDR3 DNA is TGTGCCAGCAGTACAGGGACTGGGGCCAACGTCCTGACTTTC.

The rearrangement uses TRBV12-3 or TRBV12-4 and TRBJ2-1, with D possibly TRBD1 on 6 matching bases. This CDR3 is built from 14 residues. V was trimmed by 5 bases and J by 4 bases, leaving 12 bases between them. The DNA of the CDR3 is TGTGCCAGCAGTAGGGGGACGGGTTACAATGAGCAGTTCTTC. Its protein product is CASSRGTGYNEQFF.

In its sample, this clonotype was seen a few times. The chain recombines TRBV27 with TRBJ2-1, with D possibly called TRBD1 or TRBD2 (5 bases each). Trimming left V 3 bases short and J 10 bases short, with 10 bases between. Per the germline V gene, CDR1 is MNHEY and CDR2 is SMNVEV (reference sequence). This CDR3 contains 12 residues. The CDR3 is CASSFMGEEQFF. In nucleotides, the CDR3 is TGTGCCAGCAGTTTTATGGGGGAGGAGCAGTTCTTC.

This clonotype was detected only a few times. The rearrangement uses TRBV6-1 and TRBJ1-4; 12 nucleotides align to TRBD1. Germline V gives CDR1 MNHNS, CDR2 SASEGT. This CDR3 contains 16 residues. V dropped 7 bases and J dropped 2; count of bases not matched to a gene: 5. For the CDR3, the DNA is TGTGCCAGCACAAGGGACAGGGGGCGGACTAATGAAAAACTGTTTTTT. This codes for CASTRDRGRTNEKLFF.

The CDR3 sequence: CASMGRQGKFYNEQFF. In DNA, the CDR3 is TGTGCCAGTATGGGGCGACAGGGGAAATTCTACAATGAGCAGTTCTTC. This chain connects TRBV19 to TRBJ2-1; TRBD1 matches at 8 bases. Trimming at V came to 7 bases and at J to 3 bases, leaving 11 bases not matched to a gene. CDR1 LNHDA and CDR2 SQIVND come from the germline V gene (reference sequence). This CDR3 has 16 amino acids.

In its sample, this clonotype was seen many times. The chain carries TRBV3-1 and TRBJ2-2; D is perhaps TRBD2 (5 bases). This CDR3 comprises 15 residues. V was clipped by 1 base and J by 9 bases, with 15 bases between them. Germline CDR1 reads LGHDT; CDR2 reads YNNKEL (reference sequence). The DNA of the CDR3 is TGTGCCAGCAGCCAAGTGGAGGCTAGTTACCGGGAGCTGTTTTTT. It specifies CASSQVEASYRELFF.

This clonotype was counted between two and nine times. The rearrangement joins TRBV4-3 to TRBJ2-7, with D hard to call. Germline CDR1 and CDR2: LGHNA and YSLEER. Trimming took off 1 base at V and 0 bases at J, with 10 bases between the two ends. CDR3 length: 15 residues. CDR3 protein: CASSQGTYSSYEQYF. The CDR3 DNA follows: TGCGCCAGCAGCCAAGGAACTTACAGCTCCTACGAGCAGTACTTC.

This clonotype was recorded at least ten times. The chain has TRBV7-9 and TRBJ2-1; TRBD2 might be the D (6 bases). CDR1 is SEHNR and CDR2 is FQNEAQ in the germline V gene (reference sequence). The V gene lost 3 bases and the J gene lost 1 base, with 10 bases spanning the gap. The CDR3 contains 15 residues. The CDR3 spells CASSLVADSYNEQFF. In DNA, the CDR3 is TGTGCCAGCAGCTTGGTAGCGGATTCCTACAATGAGCAGTTCTTC.

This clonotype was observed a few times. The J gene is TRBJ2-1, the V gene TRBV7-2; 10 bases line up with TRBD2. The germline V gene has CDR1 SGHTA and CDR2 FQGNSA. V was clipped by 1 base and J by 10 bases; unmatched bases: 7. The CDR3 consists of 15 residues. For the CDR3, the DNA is TGTGCCAGCAGCTTAGGGGCTAGCGGGAGACAAGAGCAGTTCTTC. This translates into CASSLGASGRQEQFF.

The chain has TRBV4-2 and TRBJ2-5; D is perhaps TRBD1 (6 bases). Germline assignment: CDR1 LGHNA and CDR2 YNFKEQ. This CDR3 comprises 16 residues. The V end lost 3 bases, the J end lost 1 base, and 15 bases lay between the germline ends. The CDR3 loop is CASSQSGTSRQETQYF. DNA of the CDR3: TGTGCCAGCAGCCAGTCCGGGACATCGCGCCAAGAGACCCAGTACTTC.

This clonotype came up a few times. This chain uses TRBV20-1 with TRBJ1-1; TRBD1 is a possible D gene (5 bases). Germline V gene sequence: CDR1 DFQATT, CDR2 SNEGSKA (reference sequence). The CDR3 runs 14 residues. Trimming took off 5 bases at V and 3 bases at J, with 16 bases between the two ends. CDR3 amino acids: CSAFDSVGDTEAFF. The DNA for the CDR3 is TGCAGTGCTTTCGACAGCGTAGGGGACACTGAAGCTTTCTTT.

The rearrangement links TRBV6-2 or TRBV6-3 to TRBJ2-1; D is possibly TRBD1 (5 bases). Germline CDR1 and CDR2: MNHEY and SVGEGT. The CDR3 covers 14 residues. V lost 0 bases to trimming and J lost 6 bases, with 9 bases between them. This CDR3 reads CASSYSTALNEQFF. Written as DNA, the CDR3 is TGTGCCAGCAGTTACTCGACAGCCCTCAATGAGCAGTTCTTC.

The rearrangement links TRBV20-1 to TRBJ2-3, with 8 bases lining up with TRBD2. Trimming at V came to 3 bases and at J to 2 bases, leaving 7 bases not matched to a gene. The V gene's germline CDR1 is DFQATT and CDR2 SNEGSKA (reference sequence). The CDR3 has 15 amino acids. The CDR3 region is CSASGGARFTDTQYF. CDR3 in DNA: TGCAGTGCTAGCGGGGGGGCCAGGTTCACAGATACGCAGTATTTT.

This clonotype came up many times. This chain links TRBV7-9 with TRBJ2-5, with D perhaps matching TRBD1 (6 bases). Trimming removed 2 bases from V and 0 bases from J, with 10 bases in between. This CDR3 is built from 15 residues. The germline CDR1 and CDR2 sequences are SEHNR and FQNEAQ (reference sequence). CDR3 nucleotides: TGTGCCAGCAGCTTACAAGGGACACACCAAGAGACCCAGTACTTC. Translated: CASSLQGTHQETQYF.

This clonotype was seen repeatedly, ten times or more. The CDR3 nucleotides are TGTGCCAGCAGCTTGGAAGGGCGGGTCGGCACTGAAGCTTTCTTT. It translates to CASSLEGRVGTEAFF. J is TRBJ1-1 and V is TRBV5-6; the D is unclear. Germline V gene lookup returns CDR1 SGHDT and CDR2 YYEEEE. V lost 0 bases and J 4 bases, leaving 13 bases between the germline ends. The CDR3 has 15 amino acids.

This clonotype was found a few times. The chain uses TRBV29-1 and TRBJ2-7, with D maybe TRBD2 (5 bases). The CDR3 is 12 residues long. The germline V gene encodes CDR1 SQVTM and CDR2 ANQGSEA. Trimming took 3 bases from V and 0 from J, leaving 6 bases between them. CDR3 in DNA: TGCAGCGTTGACGGGGACTCCTACGAGCAGTACTTC. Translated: CSVDGDSYEQYF.

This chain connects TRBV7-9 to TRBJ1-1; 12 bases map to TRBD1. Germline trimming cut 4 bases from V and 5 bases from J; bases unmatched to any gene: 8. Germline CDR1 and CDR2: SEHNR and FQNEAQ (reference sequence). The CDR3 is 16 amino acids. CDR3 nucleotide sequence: TGTGCCAGCAGCTCCCGGGACAGGGGGCGGCGGACTGAAGCTTTCTTT. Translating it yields CASSSRDRGRRTEAFF. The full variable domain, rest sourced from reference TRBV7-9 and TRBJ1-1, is DTGVSQNPRHKITKRGQNVTFRCDPISEHNRLYWYRQTLGQGPEFLTYFQNEAQLEKSRLLSDRFSAERPKGSFSTLEIQRTEQGDSAMYLCASSSRDRGRRTEAFFGQGTRLTVV.

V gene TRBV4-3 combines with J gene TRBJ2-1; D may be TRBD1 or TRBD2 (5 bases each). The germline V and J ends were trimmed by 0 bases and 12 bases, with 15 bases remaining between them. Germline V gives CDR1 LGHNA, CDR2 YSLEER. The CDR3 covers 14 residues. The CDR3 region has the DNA TGCGCCAGCAGCCAAGATAGGGGACCTTGGGGGCAGTTCTTC. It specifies CASSQDRGPWGQFF.